The 23 T cell receptor beta chains presented below share a single source sample, sequenced in a study of cytomegalovirus exposure and HLA in healthy donors. The data were produced by immunoSEQ multiplex PCR, yet TCRdb's version contains in-frame clones alone and is incomplete. The sample consists of 65,000 to 75,000 clones, more than 85% of them appearing once. Input material: PBMCs. All receptors come from a man between 18 and 35 years old in good health and CMV-seropositive.

The rearrangement joins TRBV11-2 to TRBJ1-1; 8 nucleotides align to TRBD1. Germline loops: CDR1 SGHAT, CDR2 FQNNGV. The CDR3 is made up of 15 amino acids. J lost 4 bases, V lost 4 bases, and 8 bases had no gene match. The CDR3 DNA is TGTGCCAGCAGCTCCGTGACAGGGGTGGGCACTGAAGCTTTCTTT. It yields the protein CASSSVTGVGTEAFF.

The chain carries TRBV5-6 and TRBJ2-1; D is perhaps TRBD2 (7 bases). With 5 bases removed from V and 10 bases from J, the gap between germline ends came to 13 bases. The CDR3 length is 12 residues. Germline assignment: CDR1 SGHDT and CDR2 YYEEEE. The CDR3 here is CASSWGGEEQFF. CDR3 sequence (DNA): TGTGCCAGCAGTTGGGGGGGCGAGGAGCAGTTCTTC. The complete variable domain, with remaining parts taken from reference TRBV5-6 and TRBJ2-1, reads DAGVTQSPTHLIKTRGQQVTLRCSPKSGHDTVSWYQQALGQGPQFIFQYYEEEERQRGNFPDRFSGHQFPNYSSELNVNALLLGDSALYLCASSWGGEEQFFGPGTRLTVL.

This clone was found a few times. The rearrangement joins TRBV6-7 to TRBJ2-4; tentatively, D is TRBD1 (5 bases). TRBV6-7 qualifies as an ORF whose function is uncertain. Trimming cost V 7 bases and J 0 bases, with 16 bases left between them. The CDR3 runs to 16 residues. CDR3 in DNA: TGTGCCAGCATAAAACTGGGGCTGCTAGCCAAAAACATTCAGTACTTC. Amino acid sequence: CASIKLGLLAKNIQYF.

The V gene is TRBV5-1, the J gene TRBJ2-1, with TRBD2 matching over 10 bases. The V gene end was trimmed by 0 bases and the J gene end by 2 bases; junction bases not matched to a gene: 5. The CDR3 sequence is 17 residues long. Germline CDR1 is SGHRS and CDR2 is YFSETQ. In nucleotides, the CDR3 is TGCGCCAGCAGCTTGGCGTCAAGCGGGAGGGCCTACAATGAGCAGTTCTTC. This codes for CASSLASSGRAYNEQFF.

Note on this clone: It is unclear where the CDR3 begins or ends on the DNA, so no DNA is shown, and the CDR3 is as TCRdb lists it. V is TRBV12-1 and J is TRBJ2-7; TRBD1 reflects the table's D call only, with no check against the DNA. TRBV12-1 is shown as a pseudogene. The CDR3 length is 14 residues, termini included. The CDR3 reads CASSFGQGAGEQYF.

This clone came up many times. This chain links TRBV29-1 with TRBJ1-5; 9 bases match TRBD1. Trimming took 4 bases from V and 5 from J; bases not matched to a gene: 3. CDR1 is SQVTM, CDR2 ANQGSEA, per germline. The CDR3 contains 13 residues. The CDR3 nucleotides read TGCAGCGTTGGACAGGGGGAATATCAGCCCCAGCATTTT. Translation gives CSVGQGEYQPQHF.

V gene TRBV6-4 combines with J gene TRBJ2-3; 8 positions match TRBD2. With V trimmed by 6 bases and J by 2 bases, 4 bases remained unmatched. The CDR3 spans 14 residues. The germline CDR1 and CDR2 sequences are MRHNA and SNTAGT. This CDR3 is CASSPGGDTDTQYF. Here the CDR3 DNA reads TGTGCCAGCAGCCCCGGGGGGGACACAGATACGCAGTATTTT.

This clone showed up just once. This sequence joins TRBV18 and TRBJ2-5; TRBD1 agrees at 8 bases. Trimming cost V 6 bases and J 4 bases; bases outside gene matches: 13. CDR1 is KGHSH, CDR2 LQKENI, per germline. The CDR3 runs to 16 residues. The CDR3 sequence is CASSRYSGGELETQYF. The CDR3 DNA follows: TGTGCCAGCTCTCGATACTCAGGGGGCGAGTTAGAGACCCAGTACTTC.

This clone has a single count. This chain joins TRBV19 and TRBJ1-1; 8 nucleotides match TRBD1. There are 16 residues in the CDR3. Germline trimming cut 7 bases from V and 4 bases from J; bases unmatched to any gene: 14. Germline V gene sequence: CDR1 LNHDA, CDR2 SQIVND (reference sequence). In DNA form, the CDR3 reads TGTGCCAGTAACCTGCGGGCAGGGGGCGGTGGCACTGAAGCTTTCTTT. As protein: CASNLRAGGGGTEAFF.

This chain uses TRBV9 with TRBJ2-5; 7 nucleotides match TRBD2. The CDR3 is 15 residues long. The V gene end was trimmed by 6 bases and the J gene end by 2 bases; junction bases not matched to a gene: 10. Germline V gene data show CDR1 as SGDLS and CDR2 as YYNGEE. The DNA for the CDR3 is TGTGCCAGCAATCGGGCTAGCGGACCACAAGAGACCCAGTACTTC. Translating gives CASNRASGPQETQYF.

The V call is TRBV6-1, the J call TRBJ2-5; 10 bases fit TRBD1. J gave up 5 bases and V 3 bases, and 3 bases lay outside the gene matches. The CDR3 covers 14 residues. CDR1 is MNHNS, CDR2 SASEGT, per germline. Written as DNA, the CDR3 is TGTGCCAGCAGTGAGCCGGGACAGGGGGAGACCCAGTACTTC. As protein: CASSEPGQGETQYF.

This chain links TRBV4-1 with TRBJ1-4; D unresolved. Germline loops: CDR1 MGHRA, CDR2 YSYEKL. The V end was cut by 4 bases, the J end by 7 bases, with 16 bases between. CDR3 length: 15 residues. CDR3 coding DNA: TGCGCCAGCAGCCTAGCATCTGTTGAGGGTGAAAAACTGTTTTTT. Residues: CASSLASVEGEKLFF.

J is TRBJ2-3 and V is TRBV7-9, with 7 bases identical to TRBD2. CDR1 and CDR2 (germline): SEHNR, FQNEAQ (reference sequence). V shed 6 bases, J shed 0 bases, and the junction held 3 bases outside the gene matches. The CDR3 consists of 14 residues. DNA for the CDR3: TGTGCCAGCAGTCTAGCGGAGAGCACAGATACGCAGTATTTT. Protein sequence: CASSLAESTDTQYF.

The rearrangement links TRBV30 to TRBJ1-1, with a possible D match to TRBD1 (6 bases). This CDR3 has 14 residues. Germline V gives CDR1 GTSNPN, CDR2 SVGIG (reference sequence). V was pared by 5 bases and J by 2 bases, with 15 bases between. Written as DNA, the CDR3 is TGTGCCTGGGCCAGCGGGGGGCTAAACACTGAAGCTTTCTTT. Protein sequence: CAWASGGLNTEAFF.

The chain recombines TRBV7-8 with TRBJ1-4; maybe TRBD1 (5 bases). Germline assignment: CDR1 SGHVS and CDR2 FQNEAQ. The CDR3 is 13 amino acids. Trimming removed 7 bases at V and 7 bases at J, with 13 bases between. The CDR3 is CASTFGGGEKLFF. Written as DNA, the CDR3 is TGTGCCAGCACCTTTGGGGGGGGTGAAAAACTGTTTTTT.

The rearrangement joins TRBV19 to TRBJ1-1; TRBD1 aligns across 12 bases. The CDR3 length is 14 residues. Germline V gene sequence: CDR1 LNHDA, CDR2 SQIVND (reference sequence). J lost 6 bases, V lost 8 bases, and 7 bases had no gene match. The CDR3 region has the DNA TGTGCCAGTCGGGACAGGGGGCAGACCGCTGAAGCTTTCTTT. This codes for CASRDRGQTAEAFF.

This clone has just one count. The rearrangement joins TRBV27 to TRBJ2-3; no clear D. The V gene's germline CDR1 is MNHEY and CDR2 SMNVEV (reference sequence). Trimming left V 3 bases short and J 6 bases short, with 13 bases between. There are 14 residues in the CDR3. The CDR3 sequence: CASSFFGTSDTQYF. The DNA of the CDR3 is TGTGCCAGCAGTTTTTTCGGTACTTCGGATACGCAGTATTTT.

V usage is TRBV5-1 and J usage is TRBJ2-1; 8 bases map to TRBD1. V shed 2 bases, J shed 5 bases, and the junction held 6 bases outside the gene matches. The germline CDR1 and CDR2 sequences are SGHRS and YFSETQ. This CDR3 has 15 amino acids. The CDR3 sequence is CASSFQDRANNEQFF. DNA of the CDR3: TGCGCCAGCAGCTTCCAGGACAGGGCAAACAATGAGCAGTTCTTC.

The V gene is TRBV19, the J gene TRBJ1-1; possible D gene TRBD1, 5 bases. V was cut by 3 bases and J by 6 bases, with 20 bases left in between. The CDR3 runs 16 residues. The germline V gene encodes CDR1 LNHDA and CDR2 SQIVND (reference sequence). CDR3 amino acids: CASSIRQGRGYAEAFF. The CDR3 DNA reads as TGTGCCAGTAGTATCCGGCAGGGAAGAGGTTACGCTGAAGCTTTCTTT. Looking up the rest from reference TRBV19 and TRBJ1-1 gives the full variable domain: DGGITQSPKYLFRKEGQNVTLSCEQNLNHDAMYWYRQDPGQGLRLIYYSQIVNDFQKGDIAEGYSVSREKKESFPLTVTSAQKNPTAFYLCASSIRQGRGYAEAFFGQGTRLTVV.

The V gene is TRBV25-1, the J gene TRBJ1-2; no definite D call. V was pared by 9 bases and J by 6 bases, with 5 bases between. The CDR3 is 9 residues long. The V gene's germline CDR1 is MGHDK and CDR2 SYGVNS. CDR3 in DNA: TGTGCCAGAGCCGATGGCTACACCTTC. Its protein product is CARADGYTF.

V gene TRBV5-6 combines with J gene TRBJ2-5; 11 bases are a match to TRBD1. The V and J ends lost 4 bases and 5 bases, in that order; junction bases with no gene match: 7. Germline CDR1 SGHDT, CDR2 YYEEEE. The CDR3 has 15 amino acids. In DNA form, the CDR3 reads TGTGCCAGCAGCGCCGGACAGGGGGCGCGGGAGACCCAGTACTTC. Its translation: CASSAGQGARETQYF.

The chain's CDR3 is CASSPSEGAKAFF. The CDR3, as DNA: TGTGCCAGTAGTCCCTCAGAAGGAGCGAAAGCTTTCTTT. The chain employs TRBV19 and TRBJ1-1, with D hard to call. Between the trimmed V and J ends, which lost 5 bases and 9 bases, there was a span of 16 bases. The CDR3 runs 13 residues. Germline V gives CDR1 LNHDA, CDR2 SQIVND (reference sequence). The variable domain in full, with the rest retrieved from reference TRBV19 and TRBJ1-1, is DGGITQSPKYLFRKEGQNVTLSCEQNLNHDAMYWYRQDPGQGLRLIYYSQIVNDFQKGDIAEGYSVSREKKESFPLTVTSAQKNPTAFYLCASSPSEGAKAFFGQGTRLTVV.

V usage is TRBV7-6 and J usage is TRBJ1-5; tentative D call: TRBD1 (5 bases). Germline CDR1 reads SGHVS; CDR2 reads FNYEAQ. V lost 0 bases and J lost 5, with 8 bases in between. CDR3 size: 14 residues. The CDR3 reads CASSLAGGHQPQHF. CDR3 nucleotide sequence: TGTGCCAGCAGCTTAGCGGGGGGACATCAGCCCCAGCATTTT.